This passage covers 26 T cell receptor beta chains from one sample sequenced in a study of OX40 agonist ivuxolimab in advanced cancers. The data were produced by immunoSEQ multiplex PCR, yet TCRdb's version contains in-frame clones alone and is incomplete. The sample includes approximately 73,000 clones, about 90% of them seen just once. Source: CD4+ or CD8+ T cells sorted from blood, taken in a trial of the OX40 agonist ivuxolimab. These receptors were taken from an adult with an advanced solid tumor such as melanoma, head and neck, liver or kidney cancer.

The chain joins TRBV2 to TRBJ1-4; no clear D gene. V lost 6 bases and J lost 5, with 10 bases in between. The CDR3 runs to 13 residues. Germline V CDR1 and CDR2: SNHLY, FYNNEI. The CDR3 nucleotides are TGTGCCAGCAGAGTGCAGTTGAATGAAAAACTGTTTTTT. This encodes CASRVQLNEKLFF. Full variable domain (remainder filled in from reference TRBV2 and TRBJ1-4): EPEVTQTPSHQVTQMGQEVILRCVPISNHLYFYWYRQILGQKVEFLVSFYNNEISEKSEIFDDQFSVERPDGSNFTLKIRSTKLEDSAMYFCASRVQLNEKLFFGSGTQLSVL.

CDR3 sequence reads: CASSQGHRLVSGANVLTF. CDR3 coding DNA: TGTGCCAGCAGCCAGGGACATCGTTTGGTCTCTGGGGCCAACGTCCTGACTTTC. V is TRBV9 and J is TRBJ2-6; D perhaps matches TRBD1 (6 bases). Germline CDR1 and CDR2: SGDLS and YYNGEE. This CDR3 has 18 residues. The germline V and J ends were trimmed by 4 bases and 0 bases, with 17 bases remaining between them.

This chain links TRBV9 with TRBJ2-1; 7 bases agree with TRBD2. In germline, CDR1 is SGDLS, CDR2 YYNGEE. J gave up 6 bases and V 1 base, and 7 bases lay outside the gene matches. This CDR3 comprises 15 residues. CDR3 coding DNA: TGTGCCAGCAGCGTATGGTCTGGGGAGGGCAATGAGCAGTTCTTC. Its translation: CASSVWSGEGNEQFF.

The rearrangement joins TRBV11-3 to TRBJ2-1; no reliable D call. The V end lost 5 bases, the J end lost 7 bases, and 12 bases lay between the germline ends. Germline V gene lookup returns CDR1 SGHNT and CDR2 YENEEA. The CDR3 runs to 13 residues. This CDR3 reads CASSPHQGNEQFF. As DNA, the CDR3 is TGTGCCAGCAGCCCCCACCAAGGTAATGAGCAGTTCTTC.

The CDR3 here is CASSLEQETQYF. The CDR3 bases are TGTGCCAGCAGCTTAGAACAAGAGACCCAGTACTTC. The chain recombines TRBV11-2 with TRBJ2-5; D ambiguous. CDR1 is SGHAT, CDR2 FQNNGV, per germline. V was cut by 0 bases and J by 2 bases, with 1 base left in between. This CDR3 spans 12 amino acids.

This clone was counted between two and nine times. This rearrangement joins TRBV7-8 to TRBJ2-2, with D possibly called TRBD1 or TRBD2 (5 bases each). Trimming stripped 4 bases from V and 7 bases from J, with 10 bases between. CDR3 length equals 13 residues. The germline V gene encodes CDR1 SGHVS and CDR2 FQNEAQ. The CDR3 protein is CASSSGRDGELFF. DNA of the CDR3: TGTGCCAGCAGCTCGGGACGGGACGGGGAGCTGTTTTTT.

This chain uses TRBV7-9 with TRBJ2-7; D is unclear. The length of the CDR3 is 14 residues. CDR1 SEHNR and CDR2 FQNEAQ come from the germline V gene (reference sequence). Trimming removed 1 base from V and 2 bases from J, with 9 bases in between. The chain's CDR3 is CASSLEASTYEQYF. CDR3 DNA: TGTGCCAGCAGCTTAGAGGCCAGCACCTACGAGCAGTACTTC.

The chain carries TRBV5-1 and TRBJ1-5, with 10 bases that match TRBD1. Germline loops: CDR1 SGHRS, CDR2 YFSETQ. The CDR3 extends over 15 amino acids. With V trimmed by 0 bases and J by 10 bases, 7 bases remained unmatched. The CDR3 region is CASSLGGQGLEPQHF. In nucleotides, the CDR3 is TGCGCCAGCAGCTTGGGGGGACAGGGGTTAGAACCCCAGCATTTT.

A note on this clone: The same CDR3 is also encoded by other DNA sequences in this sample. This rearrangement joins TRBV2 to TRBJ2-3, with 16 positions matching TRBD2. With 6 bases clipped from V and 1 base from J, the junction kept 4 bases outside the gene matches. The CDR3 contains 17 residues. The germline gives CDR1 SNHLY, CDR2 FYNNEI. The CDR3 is CASRGLAGGRRTDTQYF. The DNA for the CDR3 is TGTGCCAGCAGGGGACTAGCGGGGGGGCGACGCACAGATACGCAGTATTTT. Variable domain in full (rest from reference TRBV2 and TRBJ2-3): EPEVTQTPSHQVTQMGQEVILRCVPISNHLYFYWYRQILGQKVEFLVSFYNNEISEKSEIFDDQFSVERPDGSNFTLKIRSTKLEDSAMYFCASRGLAGGRRTDTQYFGPGTRLTVL.

The CDR3 DNA reads TGCGCCAGCAGCCCCCTGCGGGTGTACAATGAGCAGTTCTTC. Translation: CASSPLRVYNEQFF. The genes are TRBV4-1 and TRBJ2-1, with a tentative D call TRBD2 (5 bases). The V gene lost 4 bases and the J gene lost 4 bases, with 11 bases spanning the gap. CDR1 is MGHRA, CDR2 YSYEKL, per germline. The CDR3 loop spans 14 amino acids.

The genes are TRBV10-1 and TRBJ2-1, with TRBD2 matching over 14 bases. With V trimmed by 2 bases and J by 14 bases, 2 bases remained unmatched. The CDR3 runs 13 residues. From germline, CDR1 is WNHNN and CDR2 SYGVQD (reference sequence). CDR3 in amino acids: CASSETTSGREFF. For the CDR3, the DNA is TGCGCCAGCAGTGAGACGACTAGCGGGAGGGAGTTCTTC.

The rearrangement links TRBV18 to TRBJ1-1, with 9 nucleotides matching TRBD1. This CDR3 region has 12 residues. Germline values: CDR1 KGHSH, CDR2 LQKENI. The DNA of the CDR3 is TGTGCTGCGGGGACAGGGACCACTGAAGCTTTCTTT. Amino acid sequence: CAAGTGTTEAFF. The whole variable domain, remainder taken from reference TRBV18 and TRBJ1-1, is NAGVMQNPRHLVRRRGQEARLRCSPMKGHSHVYWYRQLPEEGLKFMVYLQKENIIDESGMPKERFSAEFPKEGPSILRIQQVVRGDSAAYFCAAGTGTTEAFFGQGTRLTVV.

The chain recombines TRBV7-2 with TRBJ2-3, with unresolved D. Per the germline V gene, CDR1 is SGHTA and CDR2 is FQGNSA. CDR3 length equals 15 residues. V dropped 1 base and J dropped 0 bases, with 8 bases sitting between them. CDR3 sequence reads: CASSLGVTSTDTQYF. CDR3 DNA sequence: TGTGCCAGCAGCTTAGGCGTTACTAGCACAGATACGCAGTATTTT.

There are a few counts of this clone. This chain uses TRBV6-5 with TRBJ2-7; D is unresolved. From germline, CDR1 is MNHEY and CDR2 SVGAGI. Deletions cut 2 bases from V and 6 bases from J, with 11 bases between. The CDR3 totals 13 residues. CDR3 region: CASSYVGSGEQYF. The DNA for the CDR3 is TGTGCCAGCAGTTACGTAGGGTCGGGCGAGCAGTACTTC.

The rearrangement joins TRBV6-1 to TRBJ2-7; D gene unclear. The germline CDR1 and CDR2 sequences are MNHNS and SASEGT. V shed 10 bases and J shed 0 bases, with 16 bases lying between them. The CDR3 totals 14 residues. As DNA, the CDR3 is TGTGCCACCCAGCAATTACTTCACTCCTACGAGCAGTACTTC. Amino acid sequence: CATQQLLHSYEQYF.

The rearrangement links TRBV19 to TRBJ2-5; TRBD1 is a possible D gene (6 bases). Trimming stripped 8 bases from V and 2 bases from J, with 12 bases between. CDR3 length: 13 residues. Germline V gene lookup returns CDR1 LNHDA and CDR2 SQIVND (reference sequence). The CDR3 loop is CASGEDSQETQYF. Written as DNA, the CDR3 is TGTGCCAGTGGAGAGGACAGTCAAGAGACCCAGTACTTC.

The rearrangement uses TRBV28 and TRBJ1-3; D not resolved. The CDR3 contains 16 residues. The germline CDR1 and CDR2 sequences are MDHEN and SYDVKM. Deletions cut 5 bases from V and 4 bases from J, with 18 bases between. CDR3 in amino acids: CASSPRTVLGGNTIYF. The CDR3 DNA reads TGTGCCAGCAGTCCCCGGACCGTACTGGGCGGAAACACCATATATTTT.

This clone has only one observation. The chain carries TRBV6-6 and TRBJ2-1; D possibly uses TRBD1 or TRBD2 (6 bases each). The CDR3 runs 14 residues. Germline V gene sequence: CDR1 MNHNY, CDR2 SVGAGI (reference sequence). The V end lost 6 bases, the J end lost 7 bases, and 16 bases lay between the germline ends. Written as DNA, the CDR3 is TGTGCCAGCAGGAGGGAGGCCCAGGGGAATGAGCAGTTCTTC. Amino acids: CASRREAQGNEQFF.

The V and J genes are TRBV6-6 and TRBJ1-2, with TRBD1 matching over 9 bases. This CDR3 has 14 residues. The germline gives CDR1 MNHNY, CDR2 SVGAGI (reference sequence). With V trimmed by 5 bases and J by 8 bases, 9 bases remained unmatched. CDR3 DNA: TGTGCCAGCAGTCCATCAAGACAGGGGGTCGGCTACACCTTC. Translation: CASSPSRQGVGYTF.

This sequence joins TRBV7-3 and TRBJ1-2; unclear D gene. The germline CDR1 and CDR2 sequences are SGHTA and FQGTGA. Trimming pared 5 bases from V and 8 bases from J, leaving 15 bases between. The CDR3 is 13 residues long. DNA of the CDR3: TGTGCCAGCAGCATCGGACGCAGAGGGGGCTACACCTTC. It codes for CASSIGRRGGYTF. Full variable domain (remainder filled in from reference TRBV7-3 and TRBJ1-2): GAGVSQTPSNKVTEKGKYVELRCDPISGHTALYWYRQSLGQGPEFLIYFQGTGAADDSGLPNDRFFAVRPEGSVSTLKIQRTERGDSAVYLCASSIGRRGGYTFGSGTRLTVV.

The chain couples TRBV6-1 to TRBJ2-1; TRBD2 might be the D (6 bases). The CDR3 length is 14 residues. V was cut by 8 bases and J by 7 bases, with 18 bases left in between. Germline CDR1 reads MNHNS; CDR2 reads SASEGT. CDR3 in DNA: TGTGCCAGCCGCGAACTGGGACTGAAAAATGAGCAGTTCTTC. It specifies CASRELGLKNEQFF.

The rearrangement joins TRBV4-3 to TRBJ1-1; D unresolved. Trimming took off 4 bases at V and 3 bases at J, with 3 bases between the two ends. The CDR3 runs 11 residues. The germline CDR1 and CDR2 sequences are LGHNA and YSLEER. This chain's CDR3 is CASSRDTEAFF. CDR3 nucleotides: TGCGCCAGCAGCCGGGACACTGAAGCTTTCTTT.

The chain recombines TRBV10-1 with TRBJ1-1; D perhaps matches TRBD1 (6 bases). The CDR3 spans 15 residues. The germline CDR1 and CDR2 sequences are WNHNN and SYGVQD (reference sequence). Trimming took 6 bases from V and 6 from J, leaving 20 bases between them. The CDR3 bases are TGCGCCAGCAGCCCCGGGGGGGGGCGGAATGCTGAAGCTTTCTTT. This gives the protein CASSPGGGRNAEAFF.

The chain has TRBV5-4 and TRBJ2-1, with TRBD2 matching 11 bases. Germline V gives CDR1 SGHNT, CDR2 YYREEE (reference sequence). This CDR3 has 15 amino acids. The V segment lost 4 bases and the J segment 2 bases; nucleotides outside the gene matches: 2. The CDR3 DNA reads TGTGCCAGCAGCAGACTAGCGGGGACCTACAATGAGCAGTTCTTC. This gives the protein CASSRLAGTYNEQFF.

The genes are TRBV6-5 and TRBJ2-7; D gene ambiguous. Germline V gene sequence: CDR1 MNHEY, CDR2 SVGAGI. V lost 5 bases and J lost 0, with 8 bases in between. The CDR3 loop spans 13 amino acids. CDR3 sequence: CASSRTDSYEQYF. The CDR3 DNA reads TGTGCCAGCAGTAGGACGGACTCCTACGAGCAGTACTTC.

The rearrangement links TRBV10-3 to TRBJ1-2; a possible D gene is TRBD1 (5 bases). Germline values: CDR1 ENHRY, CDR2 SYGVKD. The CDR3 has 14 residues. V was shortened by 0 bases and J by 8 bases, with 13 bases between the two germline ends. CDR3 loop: CAISESTQGRGYTF. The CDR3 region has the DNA TGTGCCATCAGTGAGTCGACTCAGGGTCGCGGCTACACCTTC.